This T cell receptor (beta chain) is from a study of identical twins. TCRdb reprocessed the 5' RACE reads with MiXCR, giving one entry per CDR3 protein. The sample consists of 400,000 to 650,000 distinct CDR3 sequences, under 25% of them appearing once. The same data also contributed to another study, on T cells expressing NK-cell markers. As that report states: In several experiments, sorting was restricted to alpha-beta TCR T cells by an anti-gamma-delta TCR antibody.

The sample taken for sequencing was CD4+ T cells sorted from blood. The clonotype comes from a woman between 18 and 30 years old in good health.

CDR3 sequence reads: CSAPRTGGAEQFF. CDR3 in DNA: TGCAGTGCTCCAAGGACCGGAGGGGCTGAGCAGTTCTTC. The chain uses TRBV20-1 and TRBJ2-1; D perhaps matches TRBD2 (6 bases). The CDR3 contains 13 residues. Germline V gene sequence: CDR1 DFQATT, CDR2 SNEGSKA (reference sequence). V shed 5 bases and J shed 9 bases, with 17 bases lying between them.